Here is one TCR beta chain with its context. Patients of the Seattle cohort, enrolled during active infection, were followed longitudinally. Here immunoSEQ multiplex PCR was the method, and the copy in TCRdb shows in-frame clones only, minus some. Seen here are hundreds of thousands of clones, approximately 86% observed once, and the top ten hold about 7.1%. Germline CDR1 reads SNHLY; CDR2 reads FYNNEI. CDR3 length equals 15 residues. V dropped 6 bases and J dropped 2; count of bases not matched to a gene: 5. These data are taken from a study of blood T cell repertoires in COVID-19. Study at large: The United States, Italy and Spain provided the acute and convalescent COVID-19 samples. In each case, the material was cDNA or gDNA derived from T cells, B-cell-depleted T cells, or PBMCs.

This receptor was taken from a woman in her sixties or seventies with COVID-19, enrolled during active disease. The chain uses TRBV2 and TRBJ1-5, with 9 bases lining up with TRBD1. Material: peripheral blood. The CDR3 loop reads CASRTGGIGNQPQHF. The CDR3 coding sequence is TGTGCCAGCAGAACAGGGGGCATCGGCAATCAGCCCCAGCATTTT. The variable domain in full, with the rest retrieved from reference TRBV2 and TRBJ1-5, is EPEVTQTPSHQVTQMGQEVILRCVPISNHLYFYWYRQILGQKVEFLVSFYNNEISEKSEIFDDQFSVERPDGSNFTLKIRSTKLEDSAMYFCASRTGGIGNQPQHFGDGTRLSIL.